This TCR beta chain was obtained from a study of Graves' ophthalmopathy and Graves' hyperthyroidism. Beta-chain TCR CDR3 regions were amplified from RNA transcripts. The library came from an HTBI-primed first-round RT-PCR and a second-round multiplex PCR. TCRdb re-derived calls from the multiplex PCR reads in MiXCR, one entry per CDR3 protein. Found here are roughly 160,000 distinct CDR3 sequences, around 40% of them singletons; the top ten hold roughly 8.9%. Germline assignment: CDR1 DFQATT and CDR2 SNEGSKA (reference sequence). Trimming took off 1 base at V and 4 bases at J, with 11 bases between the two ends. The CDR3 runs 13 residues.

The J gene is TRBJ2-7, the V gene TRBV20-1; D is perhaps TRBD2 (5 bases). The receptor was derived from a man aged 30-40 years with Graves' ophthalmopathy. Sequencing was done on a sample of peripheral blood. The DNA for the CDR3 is TGCAGTGCTAGAGGGGAGATCGAGTACGAGCAGTACTTC. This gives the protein CSARGEIEYEQYF.